These 18 T cell receptor beta chains were all obtained from the same sample, sequenced in a study of technical replicates of blood from several donors. Using immunoSEQ multiplex PCR, the repertoire was profiled, and TCRdb retains in-frame clones only, with some absent. The data hold tens of thousands of clones, with 85% to 95% observed a single time. The sequenced material came from T cells isolated from PBMCs. These receptors were collected from a human donor in good health.

The chain joins TRBV7-3 to TRBJ2-1; the D is unclear. There are 13 residues in the CDR3. The ends were cut back, 2 bases at V and 5 bases at J, with 7 bases in the middle. From germline, CDR1 is SGHTA and CDR2 FQGTGA. The CDR3 spells CASSLDIDNEQFF. The CDR3 nucleotides are TGTGCCAGCAGCTTAGACATAGACAATGAGCAGTTCTTC.

This chain connects TRBV6-5 to TRBJ2-1; TRBD2 is a possible D gene (6 bases). With 5 bases removed from V and 1 base from J, the gap between germline ends came to 9 bases. The CDR3 is made up of 14 amino acids. Germline V gives CDR1 MNHEY, CDR2 SVGAGI. CDR3 protein: CASSASDSYNEQFF. CDR3 DNA sequence: TGTGCCAGCAGTGCTAGCGATTCCTACAATGAGCAGTTCTTC.

The CDR3 coding sequence is TGTGCCTGGAGTGTCTATGGGCCGGGGGAAAAACTGTTTTTT. This gives the protein CAWSVYGPGEKLFF. The chain combines TRBV30 with TRBJ1-4; D is unresolved. The CDR3 has 14 residues. Trimming removed 0 bases from V and 8 bases from J, with 13 bases in between. The germline V gene encodes CDR1 GTSNPN and CDR2 SVGIG (reference sequence). Looking up the rest from reference TRBV30 and TRBJ1-4 gives the full variable domain: SQTIHQWPATLVQPVGSPLSLECTVEGTSNPNLYWYRQAAGRGLQLLFYSVGIGQISSEVPQNLSASRPQDRQFILSSKKLLLSDSGFYLCAWSVYGPGEKLFFGSGTQLSVL.

The chain uses TRBV7-2 and TRBJ1-3; 7 nucleotides agree with TRBD1. V shed 6 bases, J shed 2 bases, and the junction held 7 bases outside the gene matches. Germline V CDR1 and CDR2: SGHTA, FQGNSA. The CDR3 totals 15 residues. The CDR3 sequence is CASRDSGTAGNTIYF. In DNA, the CDR3 is TGTGCCAGCAGGGACTCCGGGACAGCTGGAAACACCATATATTTT.

The chain employs TRBV30 and TRBJ1-1, with D perhaps matching TRBD1 (6 bases). Trimming pared 5 bases from V and 0 bases from J, leaving 7 bases between. This CDR3 is built from 12 residues. The germline V gene has CDR1 GTSNPN and CDR2 SVGIG (reference sequence). The CDR3 protein is CAWGQLNTEAFF. DNA for the CDR3: TGTGCCTGGGGACAGTTGAACACTGAAGCTTTCTTT.

This clone came up once. The J gene is TRBJ2-1, the V gene TRBV27; 7 positions match TRBD2. This CDR3 has 14 residues. CDR1 is MNHEY and CDR2 is SMNVEV in the germline V gene (reference sequence). V gave up 2 bases and J gave up 3 bases; unmatched junction bases: 1. The CDR3 DNA is TGTGCCAGCAGTTTAGCGGGAGTCTACAATGAGCAGTTCTTC. This codes for CASSLAGVYNEQFF.

The genes are TRBV5-1 and TRBJ1-1, with D maybe TRBD1 (6 bases). Deletions cut 9 bases from V and 1 base from J, with 16 bases between. This CDR3 has 14 residues. Germline CDR1 reads SGHRS; CDR2 reads YFSETQ. This CDR3 is CATALQQGNTEAFF. Written as DNA, the CDR3 is TGCGCCACCGCCCTCCAACAGGGGAACACTGAAGCTTTCTTT.

The V and J genes are TRBV5-1 and TRBJ1-2; 8 positions match TRBD1. From germline, CDR1 is SGHRS and CDR2 YFSETQ. J lost 5 bases, V lost 0 bases, and 18 bases had no gene match. This CDR3 contains 19 residues. CDR3 bases: TGCGCCAGCAGCTTGGCCGTGGGGACAGGAAGGGCGACGGGGTATGGCTACACCTTC. Its protein product is CASSLAVGTGRATGYGYTF. The full variable domain, with the rest looked up from reference TRBV5-1 and TRBJ1-2, is KAGVTQTPRYLIKTRGQQVTLSCSPISGHRSVSWYQQTPGQGLQFLFEYFSETQRNKGNFPGRFSGRQFSNSRSEMNVSTLELGDSALYLCASSLAVGTGRATGYGYTFGSGTRLTVV.

The V and J genes are TRBV4-1 and TRBJ2-7, with 8 positions matching TRBD2. Germline V gene data show CDR1 as MGHRA and CDR2 as YSYEKL. Losses at the gene ends were 3 bases for V and 3 bases for J; bases not matched to a gene: 7. The CDR3 totals 15 residues. CDR3 bases: TGCGCCAGCAGCCATCACAGCGGGAGAGACTACGAGCAGTACTTC. Protein sequence: CASSHHSGRDYEQYF.

V gene TRBV6-6 combines with J gene TRBJ1-2; D not certain. The CDR3 has 14 residues. V was cut by 0 bases and J by 4 bases, with 9 bases left in between. The germline gives CDR1 MNHNY, CDR2 SVGAGI (reference sequence). CDR3 DNA sequence: TGTGCCAGCAGTTACTCTCACGGGGTCTATGGCTACACCTTC. This translates into CASSYSHGVYGYTF.

The J gene is TRBJ1-1, the V gene TRBV7-2, with 10 bases matching TRBD1. J lost 6 bases, V lost 5 bases, and 9 bases had no gene match. Germline loops: CDR1 SGHTA, CDR2 FQGNSA. The CDR3 is made up of 15 amino acids. The CDR3 sequence: CASSVVPGQGSEAFF. The CDR3 DNA sequence: TGTGCCAGCAGCGTAGTCCCGGGACAGGGGTCTGAAGCTTTCTTT.

J is TRBJ2-3 and V is TRBV19; D may be TRBD2 (5 bases). Germline CDR1 is LNHDA and CDR2 is SQIVND (reference sequence). The V end lost 6 bases, the J end lost 4 bases, and 8 bases lay between the germline ends. There are 12 residues in the CDR3. CDR3 nucleotides: TGTGCCAGTAGCGAGGGAGCAGATACGCAGTATTTT. Translated, it gives CASSEGADTQYF.

The rearrangement uses TRBV5-5 and TRBJ2-6, with TRBD1 matching over 9 bases. The J segment lost 2 bases and the V segment lost 5 bases, leaving 8 bases of the junction unmatched. The CDR3 runs to 17 residues. Germline V lookup: CDR1 SGHKS, CDR2 YYEKEE (reference sequence). The chain's CDR3 is CASSSGTGIPGANVLTF. The CDR3 bases are TGTGCCAGCAGTTCCGGGACAGGGATCCCTGGGGCCAACGTCCTGACTTTC.

The chain is built from TRBV19 and TRBJ1-5; perhaps TRBD1 as D (5 bases). The germline gives CDR1 LNHDA, CDR2 SQIVND (reference sequence). This CDR3 is built from 14 residues. V lost 2 bases to trimming and J lost 7 bases, with 12 bases between them. The CDR3 nucleotides read TGTGCCAGTAGTATACAGGGACTGAGACAGCCCCAGCATTTT. It encodes CASSIQGLRQPQHF.

The genes are TRBV7-3 and TRBJ2-2, with TRBD2 identical over 12 bases. Germline V CDR1 and CDR2: SGHTA, FQGTGA. Trimming cost V 1 base and J 5 bases; bases outside gene matches: 5. There are 17 residues in the CDR3. The CDR3 here is CASSLIPGLAGTGELFF. The CDR3 nucleotides are TGTGCCAGCAGCTTAATCCCGGGACTAGCGGGTACCGGGGAGCTGTTTTTT.

This chain joins TRBV9 and TRBJ2-3; D ambiguous. The V and J ends lost 0 bases and 2 bases respectively, with 10 bases between them. Germline V gene lookup returns CDR1 SGDLS and CDR2 YYNGEE. The length of the CDR3 is 15 residues. The CDR3 DNA follows: TGTGCCAGCAGCGTAGAGTCGAGGTTCACAGATACGCAGTATTTT. It codes for CASSVESRFTDTQYF.

This CDR3 is CASSRRQGAANTEAFF. As DNA, the CDR3 is TGTGCCAGCAGCCGACGACAGGGTGCGGCGAACACTGAAGCTTTCTTT. The chain uses TRBV7-3 and TRBJ1-1; 7 positions match TRBD1. The CDR3 sequence is 16 residues long. The germline gives CDR1 SGHTA, CDR2 FQGTGA. With V trimmed by 5 bases and J by 1 base, 10 bases remained unmatched.

The rearrangement joins TRBV29-1 to TRBJ2-2, with unresolved D. Germline V gene data show CDR1 as SQVTM and CDR2 as ANQGSEA. V shed 6 bases and J shed 6 bases, with 5 bases lying between them. This CDR3 is 10 amino acids long. CDR3 DNA sequence: TGCAGCGTGGCCGCCGGGGAGCTGTTTTTT. Protein sequence: CSVAAGELFF.